Presented here are 19 T cell receptor beta chains from one specimen sequenced in a study of shared clonotypes between healthy human individuals. In the naive CD8 group, cells lacked CD45RO and were positively selected for CCR7, so terminally differentiated effector memory CD45RA+ cells were left out. Using immunoSEQ multiplex PCR, the repertoire was profiled, and TCRdb retains in-frame clones only, with some absent. Of about 2.1 million clones listed, around 95% were seen once; the top ten hold more than 1.5%. Sequencing was performed on naive CD8+ T cells from PBMCs. These receptors came from a young man in good health. Some clones in this sample may be carry-over from other donors' samples.

The genes are TRBV28 and TRBJ2-7; 7 bases fit TRBD2. This CDR3 spans 15 amino acids. Trimming took 6 bases from V and 3 from J; bases not matched to a gene: 11. Germline CDR1 is MDHEN and CDR2 is SYDVKM. The CDR3 DNA reads as TGTGCCAGCAGACCCTTGGGACTACTAGTCTACGAGCAGTACTTC. As protein: CASRPLGLLVYEQYF. The variable domain in full, completed from reference TRBV28 and TRBJ2-7, reads DVKVTQSSRYLVKRTGEKVFLECVQDMDHENMFWYRQDPGLGLRLIYFSYDVKMKEKGDIPEGYSVSREKKERFSLILESASTNQTSMYLCASRPLGLLVYEQYFGPGTRLTVT.

The V gene is TRBV7-3, the J gene TRBJ2-7, with D unresolved. V lost 0 bases to trimming and J lost 3 bases, with 12 bases between them. CDR1 and CDR2 from the germline V gene are SGHTA and FQGTGA. This CDR3 has 15 residues. DNA for the CDR3: TGTGCCAGCAGCTTAACGCCCAGCGCGATCTACGAGCAGTACTTC. Its protein is CASSLTPSAIYEQYF.

The chain carries TRBV7-7 and TRBJ2-2; D gene uncertain. This CDR3 has 16 amino acids. V shed 5 bases and J shed 6 bases, with 19 bases lying between them. Germline CDR1 and CDR2: SSHAT and FNYEAQ (reference sequence). The CDR3 sequence: CASSPTGSSFPGELFF. CDR3 nucleotide sequence: TGTGCCAGCAGCCCTACTGGGTCGTCCTTCCCCGGGGAGCTGTTTTTT.

This clone came up once. The chain uses TRBV28 and TRBJ2-3, with 7 nucleotides matching TRBD2. There are 17 residues in the CDR3. Losses at the gene ends were 2 bases for V and 0 bases for J; bases not matched to a gene: 8. Germline V gene lookup returns CDR1 MDHEN and CDR2 SYDVKM. CDR3 region: CASSLRARGSSTDTQYF. DNA for the CDR3: TGTGCCAGCAGTTTACGCGCTCGCGGGAGTAGCACAGATACGCAGTATTTT.

The V call is TRBV11-2, the J call TRBJ1-5; D unclear. Germline V gene lookup returns CDR1 SGHAT and CDR2 FQNNGV. This CDR3 has 13 residues. Trimming took 5 bases from V and 1 from J, leaving 6 bases between them. CDR3 residues: CASSPLSNQPQHF. CDR3 coding DNA: TGTGCCAGCAGCCCCCTGAGCAATCAGCCCCAGCATTTT.

This clone was detected only once. The chain uses TRBV14 and TRBJ2-1, with 7 bases matching TRBD2. This CDR3 is 14 amino acids long. Germline trimming cut 3 bases from V and 2 bases from J; bases unmatched to any gene: 1. Germline CDR1 SGHDN, CDR2 FVKESK. For the CDR3, the DNA is TGTGCCAGCAGCCAGCGGGAGCCCTACAATGAGCAGTTCTTC. As protein: CASSQREPYNEQFF.

To note about this clone: The sample holds other DNA sequences that translate to the same CDR3. The rearrangement uses TRBV7-6 and TRBJ2-7, with D possibly matching TRBD2 (6 bases). Trimming took 1 base from V and 0 from J, leaving 10 bases between them. Germline V lookup: CDR1 SGHVS, CDR2 FNYEAQ. This CDR3 is 15 amino acids long. The CDR3 protein is CASSLGLGSSYEQYF. In DNA form, the CDR3 reads TGTGCCAGCAGCTTAGGACTAGGGAGCTCCTACGAGCAGTACTTC. The full variable domain, its missing parts supplied by reference TRBV7-6 and TRBJ2-7, is GAGVSQSPRYKVTKRGQDVALRCDPISGHVSLYWYRQALGQGPEFLTYFNYEAQQDKSGLPNDRFSAERPEGSISTLTIQRTEQRDSAMYRCASSLGLGSSYEQYFGPGTRLTVT.

V gene TRBV27 combines with J gene TRBJ2-7; tentative D call: TRBD1 (5 bases). V lost 4 bases and J 3 bases, leaving 10 bases between the germline ends. The CDR3 runs 13 residues. CDR1 and CDR2 (germline): MNHEY, SMNVEV (reference sequence). CDR3 bases: TGTGCCAGCAGTTCACAGGAGAACTACGAGCAGTACTTC. Translation gives CASSSQENYEQYF.

The chain is built from TRBV25-1 and TRBJ2-7; D perhaps matches TRBD2 (5 bases). V was pared by 8 bases and J by 1 base, with 15 bases between. CDR1 MGHDK and CDR2 SYGVNS come from the germline V gene. This CDR3 spans 14 amino acids. The CDR3 spells CASCCHSGSYEQYF. The CDR3 region has the DNA TGTGCCAGCTGTTGTCATTCGGGGTCCTACGAGCAGTACTTC.

This sequence joins TRBV2 and TRBJ2-5; 7 nucleotides line up with TRBD2. The CDR3 extends over 16 amino acids. V was pared by 6 bases and J by 1 base, with 11 bases of the junction left unmatched. Per the germline V gene, CDR1 is SNHLY and CDR2 is FYNNEI. DNA of the CDR3: TGTGCCAGCAGGGCCCGGGCTAGCGGATCCCAAGAGACCCAGTACTTC. Protein: CASRARASGSQETQYF.

The chain combines TRBV2 with TRBJ2-7; D possibly corresponds to TRBD2 (6 bases). From germline, CDR1 is SNHLY and CDR2 FYNNEI. Trimming cost V 5 bases and J 2 bases, with 13 bases left between them. The length of the CDR3 is 14 residues. CDR3 sequence (DNA): TGTGCCAGCAGTCAGGGAGAGCGGGCCTACGAGCAGTACTTC. Its translation is CASSQGERAYEQYF.

V usage is TRBV29-1 and J usage is TRBJ2-2; TRBD2 matches at 11 bases. The CDR3 has 16 residues. Germline V gene sequence: CDR1 SQVTM, CDR2 ANQGSEA. J gave up 4 bases and V 2 bases, and 6 bases lay outside the gene matches. The CDR3 loop reads CSVETSGRSGTGELFF. The CDR3 coding sequence is TGCAGCGTTGAAACTAGCGGGAGATCGGGCACCGGGGAGCTGTTTTTT.

The gene calls are TRBV5-4 and TRBJ2-7, with D perhaps TRBD1 or TRBD2 (5 bases each). CDR1 and CDR2 from the germline V gene are SGHNT and YYREEE (reference sequence). This CDR3 has 14 amino acids. The V end was cut by 4 bases, the J end by 3 bases, with 14 bases between. CDR3 loop: CASSPGTGYYEQYF. CDR3 sequence (DNA): TGTGCCAGCAGCCCCGGGACGGGCTACTACGAGCAGTACTTC.

The sample holds one count of this clone. The chain couples TRBV6-5 to TRBJ1-5, with D tentatively TRBD1 (5 bases). This CDR3 is built from 13 residues. Per the germline V gene, CDR1 is MNHEY and CDR2 is SVGAGI. V dropped 5 bases and J dropped 7 bases, with 12 bases sitting between them. The CDR3 DNA reads TGTGCCAGCAGTGGCGGGGGGACCCAGCCCCAGCATTTT. Amino acids: CASSGGGTQPQHF.

The rearrangement links TRBV6-5 to TRBJ2-7, with D perhaps matching TRBD2 (6 bases). The V end lost 4 bases, the J end lost 0 bases, and 13 bases lay between the germline ends. The CDR3 spans 15 residues. Germline V gene data show CDR1 as MNHEY and CDR2 as SVGAGI. In DNA form, the CDR3 reads TGTGCCAGCAGTTTAATGGCGGGATCCTCCTACGAGCAGTACTTC. It is translated as CASSLMAGSSYEQYF.

The chain links TRBV29-1 to TRBJ2-7; weak D call: TRBD2 (6 bases). Germline V gene lookup returns CDR1 SQVTM and CDR2 ANQGSEA. The CDR3 consists of 15 residues. With 4 bases removed from V and 6 bases from J, the gap between germline ends came to 22 bases. CDR3 protein: CSVVFAGLLPLEQYF. The CDR3 DNA follows: TGCAGCGTTGTCTTCGCGGGGCTACTCCCTCTCGAGCAGTACTTC.

CDR3: CASNPPLSEQYF. CDR3 in DNA: TGTGCCAGCAACCCCCCTCTCTCCGAGCAGTACTTC. The V call is TRBV7-9, the J call TRBJ2-7; D gene uncertain. Trimming removed 7 bases at V and 6 bases at J, with 13 bases between. This CDR3 has 12 residues. Germline loops: CDR1 SEHNR, CDR2 FQNEAQ (reference sequence).

This clone was picked up one time. The chain is built from TRBV28 and TRBJ2-7; D ambiguous. Deletions cut 8 bases from V and 4 bases from J, with 12 bases between. The germline CDR1 and CDR2 sequences are MDHEN and SYDVKM. The length of the CDR3 is 12 residues. The CDR3 DNA sequence: TGTGCCAGCGCTCATTTGGGTTACGAGCAGTACTTC. It is translated as CASAHLGYEQYF.

The chain links TRBV6-5 to TRBJ2-1, with 10 bases lining up with TRBD1. The CDR3 has 16 residues. Germline V gives CDR1 MNHEY, CDR2 SVGAGI. Trimming cost V 4 bases and J 7 bases; bases outside gene matches: 10. CDR3 amino acids: CASSLRTGGVGNEQFF. CDR3 bases: TGTGCCAGCAGTTTGAGGACAGGGGGGGTAGGAAATGAGCAGTTCTTC.